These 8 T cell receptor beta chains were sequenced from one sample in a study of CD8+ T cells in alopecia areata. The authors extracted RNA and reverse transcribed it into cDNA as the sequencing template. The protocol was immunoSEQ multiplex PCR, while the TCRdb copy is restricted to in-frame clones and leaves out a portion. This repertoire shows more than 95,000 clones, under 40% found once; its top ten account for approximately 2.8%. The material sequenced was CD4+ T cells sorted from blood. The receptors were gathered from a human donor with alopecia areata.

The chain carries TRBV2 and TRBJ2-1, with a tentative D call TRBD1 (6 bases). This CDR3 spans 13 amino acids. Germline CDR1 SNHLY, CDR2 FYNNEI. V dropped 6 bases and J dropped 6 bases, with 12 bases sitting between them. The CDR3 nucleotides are TGTGCCAGCAGCGGACAGCTGATCAATGAGCAGTTCTTC. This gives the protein CASSGQLINEQFF.

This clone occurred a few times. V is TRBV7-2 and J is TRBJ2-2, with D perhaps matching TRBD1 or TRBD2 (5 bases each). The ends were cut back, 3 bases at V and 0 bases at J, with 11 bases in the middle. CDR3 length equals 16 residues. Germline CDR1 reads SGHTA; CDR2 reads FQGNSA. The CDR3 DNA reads TGTGCCAGCAGCTTTCACAGGACTTCGAACACCGGGGAGCTGTTTTTT. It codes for CASSFHRTSNTGELFF.

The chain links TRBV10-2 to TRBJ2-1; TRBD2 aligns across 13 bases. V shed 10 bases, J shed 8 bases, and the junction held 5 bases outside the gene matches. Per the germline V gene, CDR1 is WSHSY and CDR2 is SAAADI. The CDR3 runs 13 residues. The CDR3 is CATRLAGGDEQFF. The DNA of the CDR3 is TGCGCCACCCGACTAGCGGGGGGCGATGAGCAGTTCTTC.

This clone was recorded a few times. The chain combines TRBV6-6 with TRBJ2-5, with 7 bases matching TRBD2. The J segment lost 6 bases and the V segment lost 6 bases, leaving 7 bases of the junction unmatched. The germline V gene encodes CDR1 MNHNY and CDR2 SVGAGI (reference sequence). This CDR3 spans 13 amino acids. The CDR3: CASRGEGKKTQYF. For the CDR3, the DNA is TGTGCCAGCAGAGGGGAGGGCAAGAAGACCCAGTACTTC.

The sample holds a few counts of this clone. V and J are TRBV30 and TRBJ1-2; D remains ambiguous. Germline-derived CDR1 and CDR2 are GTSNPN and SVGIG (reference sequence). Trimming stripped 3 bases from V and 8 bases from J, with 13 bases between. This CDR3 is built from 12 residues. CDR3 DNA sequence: TGTGCCTGGAGCAGCCAGAGCGGGGGCTACACCTTC. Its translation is CAWSSQSGGYTF.

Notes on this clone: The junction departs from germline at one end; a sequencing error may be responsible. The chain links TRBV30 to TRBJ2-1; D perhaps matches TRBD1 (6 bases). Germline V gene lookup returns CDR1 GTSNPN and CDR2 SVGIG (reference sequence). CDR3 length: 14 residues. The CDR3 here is CAWSVQGVVNEQLF. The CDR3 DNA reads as TGTGCCTGGAGTGTACAGGGAGTTGTAAATGAGCAGCTCTTC. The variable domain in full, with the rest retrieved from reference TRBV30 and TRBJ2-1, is SQTIHQWPATLVQPVGSPLSLECTVEGTSNPNLYWYRQAAGRGLQLLFYSVGIGQISSEVPQNLSASRPQDRQFILSSKKLLLSDSGFYLCAWSVQGVVNEQLFGPGTRLTVL.

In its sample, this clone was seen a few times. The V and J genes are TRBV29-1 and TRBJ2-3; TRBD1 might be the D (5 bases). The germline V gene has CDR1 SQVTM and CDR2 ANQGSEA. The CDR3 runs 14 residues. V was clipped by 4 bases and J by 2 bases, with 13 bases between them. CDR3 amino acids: CSVGRQLTTDTQYF. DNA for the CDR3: TGCAGCGTTGGCCGACAGCTTACCACAGATACGCAGTATTTT.

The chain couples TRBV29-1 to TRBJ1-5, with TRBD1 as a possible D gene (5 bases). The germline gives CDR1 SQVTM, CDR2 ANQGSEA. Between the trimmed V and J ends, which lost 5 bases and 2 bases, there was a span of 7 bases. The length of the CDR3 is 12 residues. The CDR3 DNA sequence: TGCAGCGTTATACAGGGCAATCAGCCCCAGCATTTT. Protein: CSVIQGNQPQHF. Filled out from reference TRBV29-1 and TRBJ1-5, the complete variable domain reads SAVISQKPSRDICQRGTSLTIQCQVDSQVTMMFWYRQQPGQSLTLIATANQGSEATYESGFVIDKFPISRPNLTFSTLTVSNMSPEDSSIYLCSVIQGNQPQHFGDGTRLSIL.